The 29 T cell receptor beta chains listed next were all sequenced from one sample in a study of T cells after yellow fever vaccination. TCRdb analysed the 5' RACE reads with MiXCR anew, one entry per CDR3 protein. The sample consists of nearly 300,000 distinct CDR3 sequences, approximately 10% of them appearing once. Sequencing was performed on CD4+ T cells sorted from PBMCs, taken 5 days after the yellow fever booster vaccination. Receptor source: a young man who received the YFV17D yellow fever vaccine.

This clonotype has ten or more counts. This rearrangement joins TRBV5-1 to TRBJ1-1, with unresolved D. The CDR3 consists of 14 residues. Trimming took 0 bases from V and 4 from J, leaving 10 bases between them. The V gene's germline CDR1 is SGHRS and CDR2 YFSETQ. CDR3 amino acids: CASSLGEGSTEAFF. Written as DNA, the CDR3 is TGCGCCAGCAGCTTGGGTGAAGGGAGCACTGAAGCTTTCTTT.

This chain links TRBV9 with TRBJ1-5; weak D call: TRBD1 (5 bases). CDR3 length: 15 residues. Germline loops: CDR1 SGDLS, CDR2 YYNGEE. V lost 4 bases, J lost 0 bases, and 11 bases lay in between. The CDR3 DNA is TGTGCCAGCAGCCCCGGGGACTATAGCAATCAGCCCCAGCATTTT. Its translation: CASSPGDYSNQPQHF.

The CDR3, as DNA: TGTGCCAGCTCACCCCCCAGCGTCAGACCCTACGAGCAGTACTTC. Translated: CASSPPSVRPYEQYF. The chain is built from TRBV18 and TRBJ2-7, with D hard to call. Trimming cost V 3 bases and J 2 bases, with 14 bases left between them. The CDR3 runs 15 residues. The V gene's germline CDR1 is KGHSH and CDR2 LQKENI.

The table lists this clonotype with many counts. The junction departs from germline at one end; a sequencing error may be responsible. The rearrangement joins TRBV7-2 to TRBJ1-5; D is uncertain. CDR1 is SGHTA and CDR2 is FQGNSA in the germline V gene. The CDR3 loop spans 14 amino acids. Here the CDR3 DNA reads TGTGCCAGCAGCTTCGGTCCTAGCACTCAGCCCCAGCATTTT. The encoded protein is CASSFGPSTQPQHF.

The chain recombines TRBV7-2 with TRBJ1-1; D is undetermined. Trimming pared 4 bases from V and 1 base from J, leaving 10 bases between. Germline CDR1 SGHTA, CDR2 FQGNSA. This CDR3 is built from 14 residues. CDR3 protein: CASSSATANTEAFF. Here the CDR3 DNA reads TGTGCCAGCAGCTCCGCCACGGCGAACACTGAAGCTTTCTTT. The variable domain in full, completed from reference TRBV7-2 and TRBJ1-1, reads GAGVSQSPSNKVTEKGKDVELRCDPISGHTALYWYRQSLGQGLEFLIYFQGNSAPDKSGLPSDRFSAERTGGSVSTLTIQRTQQEDSAVYLCASSSATANTEAFFGQGTRLTVV.

The V and J genes are TRBV5-1 and TRBJ1-2, with TRBD1 matching 9 bases. V was pared by 6 bases and J by 7 bases, with 10 bases of the junction left unmatched. This CDR3 is 14 amino acids long. Germline assignment: CDR1 SGHRS and CDR2 YFSETQ. Here the CDR3 reads CASTADRGASGYTF. The CDR3 DNA follows: TGCGCCAGCACCGCGGACAGGGGTGCGTCTGGCTACACCTTC.

This clonotype was picked up a small number of times. The J gene is TRBJ2-5, the V gene TRBV27, with no clear D. V lost 3 bases and J lost 7, with 12 bases in between. Germline V gives CDR1 MNHEY, CDR2 SMNVEV (reference sequence). CDR3 length: 13 amino acids. The CDR3 nucleotides read TGTGCCAGCAGTTTCGTAGGGCGAGGGACCCAGTACTTC. The encoded protein is CASSFVGRGTQYF.

The rearrangement uses TRBV6-2 or TRBV6-3 and TRBJ2-5; 8 bases match TRBD2. V was pared by 6 bases and J by 0 bases, with 6 bases of the junction left unmatched. Per the germline V gene, CDR1 is MNHEY and CDR2 is SVGEGT. The CDR3 totals 15 residues. In DNA, the CDR3 is TGTGCCAGCAGCGGACGAGCGGGAGACCAAGAGACCCAGTACTTC. Protein product: CASSGRAGDQETQYF.

This clonotype was seen only a few times. This sequence joins TRBV24-1 and TRBJ1-5, with 8 bases aligning to TRBD1. J lost 6 bases, V lost 4 bases, and 13 bases had no gene match. This CDR3 has 17 amino acids. CDR1 and CDR2 from the germline V gene are KGHDR and SFDVKD. The CDR3 DNA reads TGTGCCACCAGTGACAACGGCGGGACAGGAGAGGGTCAGCCCCAGCATTTT. This encodes CATSDNGGTGEGQPQHF.

This clonotype was seen a few times. The chain is built from TRBV7-2 and TRBJ2-5, with 7 bases matching TRBD1. Per germline, CDR1 SGHTA and CDR2 FQGNSA. V lost 6 bases to trimming and J lost 4 bases; unmatched junction nucleotides: 8. The CDR3 is 14 residues long. The CDR3 spells CASRPTGAPETQYF. CDR3 sequence (DNA): TGTGCCAGCAGACCCACAGGGGCCCCAGAGACCCAGTACTTC.

This clonotype was observed a few times. The chain uses TRBV19 and TRBJ2-7; D gene unclear. The CDR3 is 13 residues long. Germline V CDR1 and CDR2: LNHDA, SQIVND (reference sequence). Trimming removed 10 bases from V and 0 bases from J, with 13 bases in between. The CDR3 is CAIQHSDSYEQYF. In DNA form, the CDR3 reads TGTGCCATACAACACAGCGACTCCTACGAGCAGTACTTC.

This clonotype was observed many times. The chain has TRBV10-3 and TRBJ1-5; D gene unclear. This CDR3 contains 12 residues. Per germline, CDR1 ENHRY and CDR2 SYGVKD. V gave up 7 bases and J gave up 2 bases, with 6 bases separating them. The CDR3 region is CAINGGNQPQHF. The DNA of the CDR3 is TGTGCCATCAATGGGGGCAATCAGCCCCAGCATTTT.

In its sample, this clonotype was seen a few times. The CDR3 reads CASSVVSAPGEQFF. In DNA, the CDR3 is TGTGCCAGCAGCGTAGTGTCGGCCCCTGGAGAGCAGTTCTTC. The chain couples TRBV9 to TRBJ2-1; D gene unclear. CDR1 and CDR2 from the germline V gene are SGDLS and YYNGEE. The CDR3 spans 14 residues. The V end was cut by 0 bases, the J end by 10 bases, with 14 bases between.

This chain connects TRBV27 to TRBJ2-1; 11 positions agree with TRBD1. V shed 3 bases and J 3 bases; nucleotides not matched to a gene: 7. This CDR3 has 17 residues. Germline V CDR1 and CDR2: MNHEY, SMNVEV (reference sequence). The CDR3 spells CASSFFTGTGGYNEQFF. The CDR3, as DNA: TGTGCCAGCAGTTTCTTTACCGGGACAGGGGGCTACAATGAGCAGTTCTTC.

This clonotype was seen a few times. The chain joins TRBV20-1 to TRBJ1-1; D is undetermined. Trimming took off 0 bases at V and 6 bases at J, with 11 bases between the two ends. The CDR3 runs 13 residues. Looked up from germline, CDR1 is DFQATT and CDR2 is SNEGSKA (reference sequence). Here the CDR3 DNA reads TGCAGTGCTAGAGATTCCTTGAGCGCTGAAGCTTTCTTT. Amino acid sequence: CSARDSLSAEAFF.

The chain has TRBV20-1 and TRBJ1-1; 8 nucleotides agree with TRBD1. CDR3 length: 14 amino acids. In germline, CDR1 is DFQATT, CDR2 SNEGSKA (reference sequence). Unmatched junction bases numbered 10, after V lost 5 bases and J lost 5 bases. The CDR3 protein is CSARPPDRVTEAFF. The DNA of the CDR3 is TGCAGTGCTCGCCCTCCGGACAGGGTGACTGAAGCTTTCTTT.

This clonotype was found a few times. The V call is TRBV7-2, the J call TRBJ2-7; 10 bases are shared with TRBD2. This CDR3 spans 15 amino acids. Germline CDR1 and CDR2: SGHTA and FQGNSA. Trimming at V came to 5 bases and at J to 3 bases, leaving 7 bases not matched to a gene. In DNA form, the CDR3 reads TGTGCCAGCAGCAAGCAGCGGGGGGGCCTCTACGAGCAGTACTTC. Its translation: CASSKQRGGLYEQYF. Complete variable domain (other parts from reference TRBV7-2 and TRBJ2-7): GAGVSQSPSNKVTEKGKDVELRCDPISGHTALYWYRQSLGQGLEFLIYFQGNSAPDKSGLPSDRFSAERTGGSVSTLTIQRTQQEDSAVYLCASSKQRGGLYEQYFGPGTRLTVT.

The chain joins TRBV20-1 to TRBJ2-3; the D gene is possibly TRBD1 (6 bases). This CDR3 spans 15 amino acids. Trimming left V 5 bases short and J 1 base short, with 16 bases between. Germline V gene sequence: CDR1 DFQATT, CDR2 SNEGSKA (reference sequence). The CDR3 region has the DNA TGCAGTGCTCGACAGGACAGAGGAGGCACAGATACGCAGTATTTT. Translating gives CSARQDRGGTDTQYF.

The chain carries TRBV4-1 and TRBJ1-1, with 8 bases aligning to TRBD1. This CDR3 comprises 15 residues. Germline values: CDR1 MGHRA, CDR2 YSYEKL. V lost 4 bases, J lost 5 bases, and 9 bases stayed unmatched. In DNA, the CDR3 is TGCGCCAGCAGCCTTTGGGCAGGGGGCAGGACTGAAGCTTTCTTT. Encoded protein: CASSLWAGGRTEAFF.

At least ten counts were recorded for this clonotype. The chain couples TRBV12-3 or TRBV12-4 to TRBJ2-2; D unclear. Trimming shortened V by 6 bases and J by 6 bases, and 11 bases separated the two germline ends. The CDR3 covers 13 residues. Here the CDR3 reads CASSPRTAGELFF. For the CDR3, the DNA is TGTGCCAGCAGCCCTCGGACGGCCGGGGAGCTGTTTTTT.

The genes are TRBV7-8 and TRBJ2-3; D is ambiguous. V lost 5 bases to trimming and J lost 0 bases, with 12 bases between them. CDR1 and CDR2 (germline): SGHVS, FQNEAQ. CDR3 length equals 15 residues. The CDR3 here is CASSGSPPSTDTQYF. CDR3 bases: TGTGCCAGCAGCGGAAGTCCTCCTAGCACAGATACGCAGTATTTT.

This clonotype was seen ten or more times. The chain links TRBV9 to TRBJ2-5, with 9 bases lining up with TRBD2. Germline lookup yields CDR1 SGDLS and CDR2 YYNGEE. The CDR3 runs to 15 residues. V trimming: 3 bases; J trimming: 5 bases; junction bases outside the gene matches: 8. The CDR3 reads CASSAGLAGDETQYF. CDR3 DNA sequence: TGTGCCAGCAGCGCGGGTTTAGCGGGGGATGAGACCCAGTACTTC.

J is TRBJ1-1 and V is TRBV7-2, with a tentative D call TRBD1 (5 bases). V dropped 1 base and J dropped 11 bases, with 17 bases sitting between them. From germline, CDR1 is SGHTA and CDR2 FQGNSA. This CDR3 comprises 14 residues. The CDR3 region is CASSLVQGSTMAFF. CDR3 bases: TGTGCCAGCAGCTTAGTTCAGGGCTCTACCATGGCTTTCTTT.

The chain couples TRBV6-2 or TRBV6-3 to TRBJ2-1, with D tentatively TRBD1 or TRBD2 (6 bases each). The CDR3 is made up of 14 amino acids. The V gene lost 7 bases and the J gene lost 9 bases, with 19 bases spanning the gap. In germline, CDR1 is MNHEY, CDR2 SVGEGT. The chain's CDR3 is CASTLRGPGVEQFF. CDR3 sequence (DNA): TGTGCCAGCACCCTCCGGGGGCCTGGGGTTGAGCAGTTCTTC.

Regarding this clonotype: This likely comes from a read error, as the CDR3 has no conserved phenylalanine or tryptophan at its end. It is unclear where the CDR3 begins or ends on the DNA, so no DNA is shown, and the CDR3 is as TCRdb lists it. The gene calls are TRBV21-1 and TRBJ1-2; TRBD1 is the table's D call, not checked against the DNA. TRBV21-1 is shown as a pseudogene. The CDR3 spans 9 amino acids, including both terminal residues. CDR3: CARLVGAKV.

This clonotype showed up just a few times. V gene TRBV18 combines with J gene TRBJ2-3, with a possible D match to TRBD2 (6 bases). The V end was cut by 3 bases, the J end by 4 bases, with 11 bases between. The CDR3 has 14 amino acids. The germline gives CDR1 KGHSH, CDR2 LQKENI. The CDR3 here is CASSPAGRPDTQYF. The DNA for the CDR3 is TGTGCCAGCTCACCGGCAGGGAGGCCAGATACGCAGTATTTT.

This clonotype was detected many times. The chain employs TRBV5-1 and TRBJ1-3; D is perhaps TRBD1 (5 bases). CDR1 is SGHRS, CDR2 YFSETQ, per germline. The CDR3 spans 15 residues. V was shortened by 0 bases and J by 0 bases, with 7 bases between the two germline ends. In DNA, the CDR3 is TGCGCCAGCAGCTTGGTACAGGTCTCTGGAAACACCATATATTTT. As protein: CASSLVQVSGNTIYF.

The V and J genes are TRBV6-5 and TRBJ2-1; TRBD2 matches 9 bases. This CDR3 region has 14 residues. CDR1 is MNHEY, CDR2 SVGAGI, per germline. Trimming cost V 6 bases and J 3 bases; bases outside gene matches: 3. Here the CDR3 reads CASRASGVYNEQFF. Written as DNA, the CDR3 is TGTGCCAGCAGGGCTAGCGGGGTCTACAATGAGCAGTTCTTC.

The CDR3 nucleotides read TGTGCCAGCAGCCAAGATCAGGTCGGAAACTATGGCTACACCTTC. Its translation is CASSQDQVGNYGYTF. The rearrangement uses TRBV3-1 and TRBJ1-2; D remains unclear. This CDR3 has 15 amino acids. V lost 0 bases, J lost 2 bases, and 10 bases lay in between. The germline CDR1 and CDR2 sequences are LGHDT and YNNKEL (reference sequence).